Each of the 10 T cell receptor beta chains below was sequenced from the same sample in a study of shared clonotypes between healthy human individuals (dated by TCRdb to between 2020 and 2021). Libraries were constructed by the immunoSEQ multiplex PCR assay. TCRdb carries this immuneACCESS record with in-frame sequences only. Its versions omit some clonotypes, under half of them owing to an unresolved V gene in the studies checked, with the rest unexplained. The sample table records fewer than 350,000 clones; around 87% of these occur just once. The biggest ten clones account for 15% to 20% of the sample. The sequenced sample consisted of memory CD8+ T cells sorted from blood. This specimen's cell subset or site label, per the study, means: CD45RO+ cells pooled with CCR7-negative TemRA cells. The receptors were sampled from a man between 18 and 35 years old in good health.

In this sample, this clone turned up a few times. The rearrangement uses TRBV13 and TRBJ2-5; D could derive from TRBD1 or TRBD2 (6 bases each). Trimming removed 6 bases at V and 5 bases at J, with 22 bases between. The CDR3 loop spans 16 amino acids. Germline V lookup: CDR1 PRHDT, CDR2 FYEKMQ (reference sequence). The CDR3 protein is CASRALGGHPAETQYF. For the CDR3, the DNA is TGTGCCAGCAGGGCCCTGGGGGGCCATCCGGCGGAGACCCAGTACTTC.

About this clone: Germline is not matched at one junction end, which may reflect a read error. In nucleotides, the CDR3 is TGCGCCAGCAGATTGGACAGGGCGATTGAAGCTTTCTTT. Translated: CASRLDRAIEAFF. The V and J genes are TRBV5-1 and TRBJ1-1; 8 bases align to TRBD1. The germline CDR1 and CDR2 sequences are SGHRS and YFSETQ. CDR3 length: 13 amino acids. The whole variable domain, filled in from reference TRBV5-1 and TRBJ1-1, reads KAGVTQTPRYLIKTRGQQVTLSCSPISGHRSVSWYQQTPGQGLQFLFEYFSETQRNKGNFPGRFSGRQFSNSRSEMNVSTLELGDSALYLCASRLDRAIEAFFGQGTRLTVV.

The CDR3 DNA reads as TGTGCCAGTAGTAGCGGATTATCCTCCTACGAGCAGTACTTC. Protein: CASSSGLSSYEQYF. V and J are TRBV19 and TRBJ2-7; D ambiguous. Trimming left V 4 bases short and J 0 bases short, with 10 bases between. CDR3 length equals 14 residues. From germline, CDR1 is LNHDA and CDR2 SQIVND (reference sequence).

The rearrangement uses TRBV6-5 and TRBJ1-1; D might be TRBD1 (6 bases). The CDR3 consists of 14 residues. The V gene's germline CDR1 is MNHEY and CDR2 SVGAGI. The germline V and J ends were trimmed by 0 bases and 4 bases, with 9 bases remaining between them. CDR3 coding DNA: TGTGCCAGCAGTTACTCGGCAGGGGTCACTGAAGCTTTCTTT. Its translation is CASSYSAGVTEAFF.

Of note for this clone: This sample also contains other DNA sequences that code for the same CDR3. This CDR3 is CASSLRDSYGYTF. CDR3 in DNA: TGCGCCAGCAGCTTACGGGACAGCTATGGCTACACCTTC. The chain joins TRBV5-1 to TRBJ1-2; 7 bases fit TRBD1. The CDR3 runs to 13 residues. Germline values: CDR1 SGHRS, CDR2 YFSETQ. J was trimmed by 4 bases and V by 2 bases; bases with no gene match: 2.

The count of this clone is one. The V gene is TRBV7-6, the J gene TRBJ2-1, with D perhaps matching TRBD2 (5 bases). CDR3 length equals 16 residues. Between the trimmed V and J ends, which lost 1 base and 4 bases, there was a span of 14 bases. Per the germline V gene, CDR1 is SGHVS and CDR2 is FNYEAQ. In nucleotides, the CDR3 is TGTGCCAGCAGCTTAGATGCGGGCCCACGGTACAATGAGCAGTTCTTC. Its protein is CASSLDAGPRYNEQFF.

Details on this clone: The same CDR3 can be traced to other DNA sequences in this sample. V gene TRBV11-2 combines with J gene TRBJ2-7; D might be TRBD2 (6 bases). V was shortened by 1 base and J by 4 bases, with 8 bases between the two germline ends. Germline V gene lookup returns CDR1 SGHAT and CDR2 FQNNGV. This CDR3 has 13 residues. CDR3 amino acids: CASSLGLAYEQYF. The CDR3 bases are TGTGCCAGCAGCTTAGGGCTAGCGTACGAGCAGTACTTC.

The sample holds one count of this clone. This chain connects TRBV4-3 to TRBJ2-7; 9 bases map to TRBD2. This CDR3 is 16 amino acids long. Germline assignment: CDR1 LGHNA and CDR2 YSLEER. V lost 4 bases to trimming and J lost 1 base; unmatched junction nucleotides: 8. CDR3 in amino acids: CASSRGPGLASYEQYF. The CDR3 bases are TGCGCCAGCAGCCGCGGACCGGGACTAGCATCCTACGAGCAGTACTTC.

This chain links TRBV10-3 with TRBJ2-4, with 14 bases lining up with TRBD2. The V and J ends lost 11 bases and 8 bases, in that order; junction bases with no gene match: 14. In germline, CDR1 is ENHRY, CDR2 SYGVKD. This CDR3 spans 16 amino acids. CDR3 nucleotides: TGTGCCTCCGCTACCGGGACTAGCGGGAGTCTTGACATTCAGTACTTC. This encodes CASATGTSGSLDIQYF.

The CDR3 loop reads CASSFDGYQETQYF. In DNA form, the CDR3 reads TGCGCCAGCAGCTTCGACGGGTACCAAGAGACCCAGTACTTC. The J gene is TRBJ2-5, the V gene TRBV4-3; D unclear. The germline V and J ends were trimmed by 5 bases and 0 bases, with 10 bases remaining between them. The V gene's germline CDR1 is LGHNA and CDR2 YSLEER. The CDR3 runs 14 residues.